This TCR beta chain came from a study of patients with pleural tuberculosis. This CDR3 has 15 amino acids. Germline loops: CDR1 SNHLY, CDR2 FYNNEI. The V end lost 3 bases, the J end lost 2 bases, and 11 bases lay between the germline ends. Each CDR3 protein gets one entry after TCRdb re-called the reads with MiXCR. Of tens of thousands of distinct CDR3 sequences listed, 6% to 8% are singletons. This sequence originates from a human donor with pleural tuberculosis. This chain joins TRBV2 and TRBJ2-4; D possibly corresponds to TRBD1 (5 bases). The CDR3 nucleotides are TGTGCCAGCAGTGACAGGGAATACCCCAAAAACATTCAGTACTTC. Encoded protein: CASSDREYPKNIQYF.